This T cell receptor beta chain derives from a study of cytomegalovirus exposure and HLA in healthy donors. Study observations and caveats: Beyond CMV serostatus, there was no information to go on about immune exposure.

To note about this clone: The antigen is not known.

The CDR3 runs to 12 residues. V dropped 0 bases and J dropped 7 bases, with 7 bases sitting between them. Per the germline V gene, CDR1 is MNHNY and CDR2 is SVGAGI (reference sequence). Vbeta (60) and Jbeta (13) primers were used in the PCR. Assay used: immunoSEQ multiplex PCR; TCRdb lists only in-frame clones, some missing. This table has over 150,000 clones, about 80% appearing once. This chain connects TRBV6-6 to TRBJ2-7; D perhaps matches TRBD2 (5 bases). The TCR was taken from a man between 35 and 55 years old in good health and CMV-seronegative. Sequencing was carried out using PBMCs. CDR3 sequence: CASSYSEGEQYF. The DNA of the CDR3 is TGTGCCAGCAGTTACTCAGAGGGAGAGCAGTACTTC.